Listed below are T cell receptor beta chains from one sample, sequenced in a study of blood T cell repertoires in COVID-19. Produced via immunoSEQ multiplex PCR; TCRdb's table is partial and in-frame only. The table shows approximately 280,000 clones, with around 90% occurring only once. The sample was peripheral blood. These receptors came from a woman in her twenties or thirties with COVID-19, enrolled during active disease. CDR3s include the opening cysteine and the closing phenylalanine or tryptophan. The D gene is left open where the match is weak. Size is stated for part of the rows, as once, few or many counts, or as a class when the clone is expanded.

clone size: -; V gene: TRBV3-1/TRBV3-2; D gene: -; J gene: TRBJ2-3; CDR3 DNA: TGTGCCAGCAGCCAAGATTTTAGTTCGGGAGTGCAGTATTTT; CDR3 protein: CASSQDFSSGVQYF
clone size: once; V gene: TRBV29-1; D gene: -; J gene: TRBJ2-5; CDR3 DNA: TGCAGCGTGTCCGGTGAGACCCAGTACTTC; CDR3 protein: CSVSGETQYF
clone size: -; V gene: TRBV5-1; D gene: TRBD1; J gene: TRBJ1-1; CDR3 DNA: TGCGCCAGCAGCTTTATCCAACAGGGGGCTGAAGCTTTCTTT; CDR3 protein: CASSFIQQGAEAFF
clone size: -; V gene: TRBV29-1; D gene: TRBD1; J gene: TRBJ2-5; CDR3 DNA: TGCAGCGCCGGGACAGGGCAAGAGACCCAGTACTTC; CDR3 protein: CSAGTGQETQYF
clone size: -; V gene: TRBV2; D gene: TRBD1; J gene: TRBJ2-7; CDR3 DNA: TGTGCCAGCAGCGTCGACAGGGGGCAAGAGCAGTACTTC; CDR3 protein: CASSVDRGQEQYF
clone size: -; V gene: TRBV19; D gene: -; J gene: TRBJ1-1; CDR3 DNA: TGTGCCAGTAGTATAAGTGGATTGCGCAGGCCTGGGTACACTGAAGCTTTCTTT; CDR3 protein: CASSISGLRRPGYTEAFF
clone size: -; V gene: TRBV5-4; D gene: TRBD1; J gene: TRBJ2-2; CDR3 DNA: TGTGCCAGCAGCCCCCAGGACAGGGGCAACACCGGGGAGCTGTTTTTT; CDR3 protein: CASSPQDRGNTGELFF
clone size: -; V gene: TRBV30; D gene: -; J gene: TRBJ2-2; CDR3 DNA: TGTGCCTGGAGTAAAGGGGGGGACACCGGGGAGCTGTTTTTT; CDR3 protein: CAWSKGGDTGELFF
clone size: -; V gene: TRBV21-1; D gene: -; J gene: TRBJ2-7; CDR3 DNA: TGTGCCAGCAGCAAGTTAGGGTCAGTTGAGGGACTTACCTCCTACGAGCAGTACTTC; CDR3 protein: CASSKLGSVEGLTSYEQYF
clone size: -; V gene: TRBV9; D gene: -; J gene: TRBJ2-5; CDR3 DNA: TGTGCCAGCAGCGGGGGGGAGGAGACCCAGTACTTC; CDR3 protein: CASSGGEETQYF
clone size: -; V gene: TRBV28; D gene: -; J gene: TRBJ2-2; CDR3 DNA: TGTGCCAGCAGACACTTAGACGACAGGTTAAGGACCGGGGAGCTGTTTTTT; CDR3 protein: CASRHLDDRLRTGELFF
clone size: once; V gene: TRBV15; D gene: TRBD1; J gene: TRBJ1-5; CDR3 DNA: TGTGCCACCAGCAGTGTACAGGGGAGAGGCCAGCCCCAGCATTTT; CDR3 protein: CATSSVQGRGQPQHF
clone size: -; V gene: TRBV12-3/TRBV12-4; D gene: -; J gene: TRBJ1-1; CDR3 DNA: TGTGCCAGCAGTTACGGGATGACTGAAGCTTTCTTT; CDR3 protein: CASSYGMTEAFF
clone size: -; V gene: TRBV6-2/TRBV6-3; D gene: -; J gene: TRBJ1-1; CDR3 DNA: TGTGCCAGCAGTAAGATGGGACAACCGAACACTGAAGCTTTCTTT; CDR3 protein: CASSKMGQPNTEAFF
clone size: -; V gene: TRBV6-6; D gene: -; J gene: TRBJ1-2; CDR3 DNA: TGTGCCAGCAGTAGCTCACTGGGAGGGTATGGCTACACCTTC; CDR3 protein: CASSSSLGGYGYTF
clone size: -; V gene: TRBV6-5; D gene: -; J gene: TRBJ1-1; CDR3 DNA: TGTGCCAGCAGTTATCAGGGCTCTGGCACTGAAGCTTTCTTT; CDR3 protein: CASSYQGSGTEAFF
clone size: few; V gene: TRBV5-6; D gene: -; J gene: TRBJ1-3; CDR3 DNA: TGTGCCAGCAGCCCCACGAGGAGAAACACCATATATTTT; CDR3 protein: CASSPTRRNTIYF
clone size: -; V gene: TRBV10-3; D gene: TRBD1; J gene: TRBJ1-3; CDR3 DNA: TGTGCCATCAGAGGGACAGGGGTCGGAAACACCATATATTTT; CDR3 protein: CAIRGTGVGNTIYF
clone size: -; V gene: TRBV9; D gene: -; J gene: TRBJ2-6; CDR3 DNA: TGTGCCAGCAGCTATACTTCTGGGGCCAACGTCCTGACTTTC; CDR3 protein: CASSYTSGANVLTF
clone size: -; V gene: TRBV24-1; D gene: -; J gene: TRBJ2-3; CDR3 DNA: TGTGCCACCAGTGACCCGAGGGACATCCCGGCAGATACGCAGTATTTT; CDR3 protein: CATSDPRDIPADTQYF
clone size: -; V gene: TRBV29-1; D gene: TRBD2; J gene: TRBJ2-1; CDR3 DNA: TGCAGCGTTCCTCCCGGGACTAGCGGGAGTGAGCAGTTCTTC; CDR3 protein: CSVPPGTSGSEQFF
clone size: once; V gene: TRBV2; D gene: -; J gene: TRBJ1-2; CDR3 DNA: TGTGCCAGCAGTGAAACTAGGCGGGGGGCATATGGCTACACCTTC; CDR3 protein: CASSETRRGAYGYTF
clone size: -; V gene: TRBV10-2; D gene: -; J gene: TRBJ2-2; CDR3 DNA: TGCGCCAGCAGTGAAACAGGCTGGGGCGGGGAGCTGTTTTTT; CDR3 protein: CASSETGWGGELFF
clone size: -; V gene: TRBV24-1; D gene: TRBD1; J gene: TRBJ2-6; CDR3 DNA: TGTGCCACCAGTGACACCTTTGCAGGGGGCTCTGGGGCCAACGTCCTGACTTTC; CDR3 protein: CATSDTFAGGSGANVLTF
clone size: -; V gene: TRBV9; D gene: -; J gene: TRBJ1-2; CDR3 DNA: TGTGCCAGCAGCGTAGCTCCGGGGGGCCGTGGCTACACCTTC; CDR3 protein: CASSVAPGGRGYTF
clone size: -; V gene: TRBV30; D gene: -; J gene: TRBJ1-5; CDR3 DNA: TGTGCCTGGAGCCGGGACAAGGGTCAGCCCCAGCATTTT; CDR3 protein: CAWSRDKGQPQHF
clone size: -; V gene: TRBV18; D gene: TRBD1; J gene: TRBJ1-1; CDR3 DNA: TGTGCCAGCTCACCCCCTACAGGGGTGGGCACTGAAGCTTTCTTT; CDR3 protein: CASSPPTGVGTEAFF
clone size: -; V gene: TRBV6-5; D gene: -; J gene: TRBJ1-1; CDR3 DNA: TGTGCCAGCGGACAGAGGAACACTGAAGCTTTCTTT; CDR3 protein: CASGQRNTEAFF
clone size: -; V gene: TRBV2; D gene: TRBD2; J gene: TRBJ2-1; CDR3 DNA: TGTGCCAGCAGGGCTTCTAGCGGGAACTACAATGAGCAGTTCTTC; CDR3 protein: CASRASSGNYNEQFF
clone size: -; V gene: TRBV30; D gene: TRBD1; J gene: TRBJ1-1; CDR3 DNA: TGTGCCTCCGCTCACAGGGGATGGACTGAAGCTTTCTTT; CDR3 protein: CASAHRGWTEAFF
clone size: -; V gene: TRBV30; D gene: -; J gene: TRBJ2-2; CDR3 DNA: TGTGCCTGGAACCCTACAAGGGCTTGGGGCGGAACCGGGGAGCTGTTTTTT; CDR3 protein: CAWNPTRAWGGTGELFF
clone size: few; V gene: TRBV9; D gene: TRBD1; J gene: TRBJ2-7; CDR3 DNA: TGTGCCAGCAGCGAGACTACAGGGGGCTACGAGCAGTACTTC; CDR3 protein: CASSETTGGYEQYF
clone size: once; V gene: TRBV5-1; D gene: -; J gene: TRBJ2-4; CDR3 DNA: TGCGCCAGCAGCTTGGGAGCGGATCCGGGGAACATTCAGTACTTC; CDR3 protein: CASSLGADPGNIQYF
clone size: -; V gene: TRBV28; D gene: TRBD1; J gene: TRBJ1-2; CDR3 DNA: TGTGCCAGCAGTTTACGATTCCGGGACAGGGATGATGGCTACACCTTC; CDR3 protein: CASSLRFRDRDDGYTF
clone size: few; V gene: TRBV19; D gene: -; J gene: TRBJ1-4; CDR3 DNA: TGTGCCAGTAACCAGAGGGCACACCTAACTAATGAAAAACTGTTTTTT; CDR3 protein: CASNQRAHLTNEKLFF
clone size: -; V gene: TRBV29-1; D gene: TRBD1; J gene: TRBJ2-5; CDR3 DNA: TGCAGCTCCCGGACAGGGGGTGAAGAGACCCAGTACTTC; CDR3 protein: CSSRTGGEETQYF
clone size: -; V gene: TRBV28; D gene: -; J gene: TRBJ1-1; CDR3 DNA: TGTGCCAGCACCTCGGGGAACACTGAAGCTTTCTTT; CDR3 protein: CASTSGNTEAFF
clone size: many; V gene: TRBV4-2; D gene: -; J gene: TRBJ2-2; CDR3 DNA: TGTGCCAGCAGCCAAGATTTCGCGGTCACCGGGGAGCTGTTTTTT; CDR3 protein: CASSQDFAVTGELFF
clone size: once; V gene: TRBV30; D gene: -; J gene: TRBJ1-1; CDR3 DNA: TGTGCCTGGAGCTGGACAGAGAACACTGAAGCTTTCTTT; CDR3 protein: CAWSWTENTEAFF
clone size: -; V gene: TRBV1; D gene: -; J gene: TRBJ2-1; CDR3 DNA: TGCACCAGCAGCCAAGCCCCGGGTAAGCTCTACAATGAGCAGTTCTTC; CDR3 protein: CTSSQAPGKLYNEQFF